The T cell receptor (beta chain) under discussion was sequenced for a study of cytomegalovirus exposure and HLA in healthy donors listed by TCRdb under 2017. As for the study more broadly: An earlier analysis of 587 of the donors reported about 280 Gb of sequence data and 95 million to 120 million unique TCR beta sequences obtained from about 170 million T cells. Roughly 300 gigabases of sequencing data and around 87 million unique TCR sequences were included in an early release covering several hundred HLA-typed donors. Among the roughly 400 genotyped donors, about 83% belonged to the genetic ancestry cluster associated with self-reported Caucasian donors. The study aimed to test whether cataloging public T cell receptors could reveal signatures of past pathogen exposure. The study used immunosequencing to profile the T cell repertoires of approximately 690 subjects and linked those repertoires to cytomegalovirus serostatus. A separate validation cohort of roughly 130 different subjects was used in addition to the approximately 670-subject first cohort. High-throughput TCR immunosequencing, statistical association of individual TCRs with disease status, and machine learning were combined to predict cytomegalovirus infection status. A later analysis re-analyzed previously published TCR beta repertoires from hundreds of donors and added high-resolution HLA genotyping to study TCR occurrence patterns. The later analysis used no new phenotypic data to find candidate immune exposures, relying instead on TCR beta sequences and their occurrence across donors. To decide whether each TCR beta V gene segment behaved as functional or pseudogenic, an earlier analysis of some 600 of the donors relied on high-throughput TCR beta sequencing. Donor age, sex, ethnicity and CMV serostatus were compiled together with the repertoire data. A later genetic analysis took genome-wide SNP genotypes for about three fifths of the roughly 670 donors and used that subset as a discovery cohort. Every discovery cohort repertoire had been produced on one sequencing platform. HLA typing covered class I and class II loci at four-digit resolution. The number of donors typed differed by locus, with 629-630 for A, B, C, DRB1 and DQB1, around 500 for DQA1, 600 to 610 for DPA1, and some 440 for DPB1. Because of strong linkage in the cohort, 5 or 6 DR-DQ haplotypes were treated as single units for association and clustering. Across 300 to 500 genotyped donors of the cohort, an average of approximately 240,000 unique TCR beta nucleotide sequences per donor were sequenced, and around 20% of those sequences were non-productive.

In total, over 600 healthy bone marrow donors made up the cohort. At the time of sampling, all cohort members were nominally healthy, though unrecorded immune exposures were likely present. The donor tested CMV seronegative, placing the donor among the 352 seronegative members of the cohort. A peripheral blood sample was provided by each donor, and peripheral blood mononuclear cells were used for TCR beta sequencing. The Qiagen DNeasy Blood Extraction Kit was used to extract genomic DNA from the blood cell samples. In regard to this clone: Its antigen is not yet known. One junction end does not reproduce the germline sequence, and a read error may be involved.

The CDR3 has 17 amino acids, counting the end cysteine and phenylalanine. Only the CDR3 DNA stays, 51 bases, in frame from base 1. For CDR1 and CDR2, the germline V gene (reference sequence) lists SEHNR and FQNEAQ. Points the paper makes about the study in general: A later analysis associated 15,000 or so TCR beta sequences with specific HLA alleles at a false discovery rate of 0.05. A total of 150 or so TCR beta chains were listed by the study as associated with cytomegalovirus. Roughly uniform sequencing depth across donors was assumed in presence/absence analyses, although this assumption may not hold. The cohort was sequenced for TCR beta chains only, and without alpha or paired-chain data the features that could be detected were limited. In an earlier analysis of a few hundred of the donors, most TCR beta V segments were observed in productive rearrangements about 87% or about 30% of the time, broadly matching IMGT annotations. Across donors, most TCR sequences were observed very rarely, whereas some public TCRs were present in many individuals. Most CMV-associated TCR beta chains appeared to be HLA-restricted in a later analysis, and the HLA associations seemed to be driven largely by CMV exposure. A cluster of highly shared sequence variants was judged likely to represent a technical artifact of the sequencing pipeline. In a later analysis, TCR association rates were found to vary across HLA loci, with the most associated TCRs seen for DRB1 alleles and the fewest for HLA-C alleles. The only immune exposure information available for the cohort was CMV serostatus. According to a later analysis, parvovirus B19, influenza, CMV and Epstein-Barr virus appeared linked to several top co-occurrence clusters. Some IMGT-functional V segments, including TRBV6-2 and TRBV6-3, could not be distinguished by the 87-base-pair reads and were therefore excluded. When HLA alleles, especially DR and DQ, strongly co-occurred, TCR associations were difficult to assign to individual alleles. The earlier analysis of approximately 590 of the donors excluded some 16 rarely observed V segments, including chromosome 9 orphons, because counts were too low. V-gene and J-gene trimming of TCR beta chains was associated with a missense DCLRE1C variant in a later genetic analysis, and the association was replicated in an independent cohort. A few of the identified cytomegalovirus-associated TCR beta chains were confirmed in vitro to be specific for cytomegalovirus antigens. According to the authors, the approach could potentially be generalized to other disease states and immunological phenotypes. The classifier was reported to diagnose cytomegalovirus status with high specificity and sensitivity in both the original cohort and the validation cohort. Correlated functional status among segregating V segments might reflect linkage disequilibrium, but an unknown experimental factor could not be ruled out. In a later analysis, HLA-associated TCR beta chains were found to be more clonally expanded and to have lower generation probabilities than equally common non-associated chains. A later genetic analysis reported fewer N-insertions in productive TCRs among donors in an Asian-associated ancestry cluster than the roughly 650-donor mean. Because HLA typing was unavailable for some donors at each locus, only the typed subset was used in association tests. A further reported finding was that TCR beta sequences accurately predicted the HLA-A and HLA-B alleles for most subjects in the first cohort.

The library was prepared using the immunoSEQ multiplex PCR assay. For the multiplex PCR, a mixture combining 60 forward primers for TCR Vbeta segments and 13 reverse primers for TCR Jbeta segments was used. The CDR3 region of rearranged TCR beta genes was amplified from genomic DNA by a multiplex PCR assay. On the Illumina HiSeq System, the amplified TCR beta libraries were sequenced as 87-base-pair reads. As for how the authors treated the data: A later analysis tallied 75 million to 95 million unique TCR beta chains across the 666 repertoires, and about 10 million of those chains were shared by two or more donors. To remove PCR and sequencing errors, raw reads were error-corrected and collapsed into unique sequences using a nearest-neighbor algorithm that merged closely related sequences. V, D and J gene segments were assigned by aligning CDR3 sequences to IMGT reference sequences. For a sequence to be retained, a match of at least six nucleotides was required to both a V gene segment and a J gene segment. Rearrangements were called productive when the CDR3 lacked stop codons and stayed in frame with V and J; all others were non-productive. CDR3 was defined by IMGT convention, running from the second conserved V-encoded cysteine to the conserved J-encoded phenylalanine. The earlier analysis of 500 to 650 of the donors excluded any sequence lacking an unambiguous match to a single V gene segment. In an earlier analysis of several hundred of the donors, V segments were called functional above 56.7% productive rearrangements and were called segregating when the between-donor standard deviation exceeded 5%. A statistical classification framework was built for diagnosing cytomegalovirus status from the catalog of TCR beta chain sequences. In a later analysis, V and J genes were assigned by comparing TCR nucleotide sequences against IMGT/GENE-DB human TR gene sequences. Using the TCRdist pipeline, a later analysis assigned CDR3 sequences along with most-parsimonious VDJ recombination scenarios. In a later analysis, every TCR beta chain was defined by the combination of its CDR3 amino acid sequence and its V-gene family, and reads without a unique V-gene family were dropped. A later analysis removed roughly 590 highly shared, low-generation-probability nucleotide sequences to deal with suspected cross-contamination and a sequencing artifact. A later analysis calculated a clonal expansion index for each public chain from normalized within-repertoire ranks of inferred template counts. Generation probabilities in a later analysis came from a VDJ recombination model fitted to out-of-frame rearrangements, and those results were checked against IGoR. Hypergeometric tests were used in a later analysis to score TCR-TCR, TCR-HLA and TCR-CMV co-occurrence, with a repertoire-size bias correction applied to the TCR pairs. A later analysis estimated false discovery rates by permuting HLA or CMV assignments 20 times. In a later analysis, co-occurring TCRs were grouped using DBSCAN, and TCRdist sequence similarity was added for clustering within HLA-allele-positive subsets. Repertoires with fewer than 30,000 or more than 120,000 public chains, plus five repertoires with anomalous nucleotide sharing, were excluded from co-occurrence clustering. Not all clones reach the TCRdb copy of this immuneACCESS table, which keeps in-frame sequences only. Checked studies attribute under half of the gap to unresolved V genes and leave the rest unexplained. The DNA was the basis for D and trimming; V, J and clone size are from that table. This sample comprises around 130,000 clones, roughly 79% of them detected only once. The ten most abundant clones make up approximately 1.7% of the sample.

The TCR sequence derives from a woman aged 45 to 65 in good health and CMV-seronegative. Recombination linked TRBV7-9 to TRBJ1-5, with 7 middle bases fitting TRBD1. The sample taken for sequencing was PBMCs. The bases read TGTTCCAGCAGCTTCTATACCGGGACAGCGAGCAATCAGCCCCAGCATTTT. Translated, it gives CSSSFYTGTASNQPQHF. Here the CDR3 is joined to the reference TRBV7-9 and TRBJ1-5 genes, and the full variable domain is: DTGVSQNPRHKITKRGQNVTFRCDPISEHNRLYWYRQTLGQGPEFLTYFQNEAQLEKSRLLSDRFSAERPKGSFSTLEIQRTEQGDSAMYLCSSSFYTGTASNQPQHFGDGTRLSIL.